A selection of T cell receptor beta chains follows, all from one sample in a study of T cells after yellow fever vaccination. TCRdb fed the 5' RACE reads into MiXCR, producing one record per CDR3 protein. The sample has a few hundred thousand distinct CDR3 sequences, 19% seen once; the top ten hold approximately 14%. This material consisted of PBMCs, taken 15 days after the yellow fever booster vaccination. Receptors were obtained from a man between 25 and 39 years old who received the YFV17D yellow fever vaccine. Each CDR3 is given with its conserved first and last residue.

v_gene	j_gene	CDR3aa
TRBV6-5	TRBJ2-5	CASSWGQGVVETQYF
TRBV18	TRBJ2-5	CASFYSTYQETQYF
TRBV28	TRBJ2-3	CASSYAGPSTDTQYF
TRBV20-1	TRBJ2-3	CSASGQGRTDTQYF
TRBV5-1	TRBJ1-2	CASSYTGGYGYTF
TRBV4-3	TRBJ1-1	CASSQDRDDTEAFF
TRBV21-1	TRBJ1-2	CASSKAGDRGHLNYGYTF
TRBV20-1	TRBJ2-7	CSAVDRSPYEQYF
TRBV7-8	TRBJ2-3	CASSLAFDREYGDTQYF
TRBV2	TRBJ2-2	CATTGLAGLTGELFF
TRBV12-3/TRBV12-4	TRBJ2-5	CASSSAGNQETQYF
TRBV12-3/TRBV12-4	TRBJ2-3	CASRIDRTTDTQYF
TRBV2	TRBJ2-1	CASRESGTSGYNEQFF
TRBV20-1	TRBJ2-7	CSAKATHYEQYF
TRBV20-1	TRBJ2-5	CSARDGRRTQGETQYF
TRBV6-2/TRBV6-3	TRBJ1-2	CASTVGQYGYTF
TRBV14	TRBJ2-7	CASSQTAGSEQYF
TRBV30	TRBJ2-1	CAWSMVRAGNSQFF
TRBV6-2/TRBV6-3	TRBJ2-4	CASSYGAGDIQYF
TRBV20-1	TRBJ2-3	CSARDSAGNTDTQYF
TRBV5-6	TRBJ2-5	CASSLTGRRQETQYF
TRBV20-1	TRBJ1-6	CSARDPLGQAGSNNSPLHF
TRBV30	TRBJ2-2	CAWIARGYTGELFF
TRBV19	TRBJ2-2	CATSRLVGGELFF
TRBV7-2	TRBJ1-5	CASSLGPEGNQPQHF
TRBV9	TRBJ2-1	CASSVGPSDNEQFF
TRBV7-9	TRBJ2-1	CASLLGGGEQFF
TRBV4-2	TRBJ2-5	CASSQETTSGRETQYF
TRBV6-5	TRBJ2-1	CASSSAGTHEQFF
TRBV5-1	TRBJ2-7	CASSLELAEDEQYF
TRBV10-3	TRBJ1-1	CAIGQTNTEAFF
TRBV20-1	TRBJ2-3	CSATRQVHTQYF
TRBV28	TRBJ2-1	CASTRRALANEQFF
TRBV4-1	TRBJ2-3	CASSQAGTSGSGTQYF
TRBV29-1	TRBJ2-7	CSVEWHAAGGSEQYF
TRBV25-1	TRBJ2-1	CASSEYSGAGDEQFF
TRBV27	TRBJ1-5	CATSGGQAQPQHF
TRBV20-1	TRBJ2-3	CSATRGGGKDTQYF
TRBV4-2	TRBJ2-3	CASSQGLPDTQYF
TRBV6-5	TRBJ2-7	CASRRVERTYEQYF
TRBV19	TRBJ2-1	CASSRLGRGNEQFF
TRBV25-1	TRBJ2-1	CASSEWDRANSYNEQFF
TRBV7-3	TRBJ2-7	CASSLNGRVMDEQYF
TRBV10-3	TRBJ2-7	CAISATPFEQYF
TRBV5-5	TRBJ2-5	CASSSGTGLGETQYF
TRBV5-1	TRBJ2-2	CASNQGDTGELFF
TRBV7-8	TRBJ2-4	CASSLAATGGSKNIQYF
TRBV20-1	TRBJ2-5	CSAISPGGGQETQYF
TRBV6-1	TRBJ2-1	CASRVTSGSLNEQFF
TRBV20-1	TRBJ1-5	CSAGKQGSRQPQHF
TRBV25-1	TRBJ2-6	CASSEWEGRGANVLTF
TRBV12-3/TRBV12-4	TRBJ2-6	CASRESIGANVLTF
TRBV3-1	TRBJ2-5	CASSPVGGETQYF
TRBV15	TRBJ2-1	CATSFGQGANNEQFF
TRBV11-2	TRBJ2-5	CASSPESLPAQETQYF
TRBV20-1	TRBJ2-3	CSAIVRTDTQYF